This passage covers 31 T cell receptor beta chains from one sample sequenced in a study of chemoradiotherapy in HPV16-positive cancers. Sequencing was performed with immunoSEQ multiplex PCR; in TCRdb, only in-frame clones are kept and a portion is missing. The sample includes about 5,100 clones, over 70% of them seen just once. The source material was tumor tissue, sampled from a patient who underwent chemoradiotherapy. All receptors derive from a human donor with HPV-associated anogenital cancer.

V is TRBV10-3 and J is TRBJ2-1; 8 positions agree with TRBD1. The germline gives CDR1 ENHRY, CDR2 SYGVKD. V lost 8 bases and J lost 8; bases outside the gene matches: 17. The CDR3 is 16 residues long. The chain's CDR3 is CAISILGQGKLDEQFF. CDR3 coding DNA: TGTGCCATCTCAATCCTAGGACAGGGAAAATTGGATGAGCAGTTCTTC.

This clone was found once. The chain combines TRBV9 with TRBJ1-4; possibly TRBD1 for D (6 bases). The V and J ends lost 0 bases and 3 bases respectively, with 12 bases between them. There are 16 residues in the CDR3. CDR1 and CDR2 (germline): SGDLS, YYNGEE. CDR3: CASSVEPAGANEKLFF. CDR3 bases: TGTGCCAGCAGCGTAGAGCCAGCAGGGGCTAATGAAAAACTGTTTTTT.

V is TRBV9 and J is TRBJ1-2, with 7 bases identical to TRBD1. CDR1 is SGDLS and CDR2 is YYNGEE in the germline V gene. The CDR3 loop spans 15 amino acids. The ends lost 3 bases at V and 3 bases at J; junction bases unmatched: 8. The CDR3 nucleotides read TGTGCCAGCAGCGGAACACAGGGGAAAGACTATGGCTACACCTTC. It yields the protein CASSGTQGKDYGYTF.

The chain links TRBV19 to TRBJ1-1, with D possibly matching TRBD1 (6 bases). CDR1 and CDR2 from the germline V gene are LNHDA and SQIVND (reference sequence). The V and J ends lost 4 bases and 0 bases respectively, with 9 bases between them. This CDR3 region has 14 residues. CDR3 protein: CASSKPGVNTEAFF. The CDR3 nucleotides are TGTGCCAGTAGTAAACCAGGGGTGAACACTGAAGCTTTCTTT.

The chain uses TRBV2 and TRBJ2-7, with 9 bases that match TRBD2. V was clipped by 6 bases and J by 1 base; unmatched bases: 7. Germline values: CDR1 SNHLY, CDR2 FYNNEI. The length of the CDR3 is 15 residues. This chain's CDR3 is CASSLGLASSYEQYF. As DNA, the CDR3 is TGTGCCAGCAGCCTGGGACTAGCATCGTCCTACGAGCAGTACTTC.

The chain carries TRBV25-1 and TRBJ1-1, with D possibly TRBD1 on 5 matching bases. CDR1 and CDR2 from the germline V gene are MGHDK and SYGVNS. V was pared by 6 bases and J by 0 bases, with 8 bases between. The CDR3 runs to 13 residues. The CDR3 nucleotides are TGTGCCAGCAGAGGACATTTGAACACTGAAGCTTTCTTT. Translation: CASRGHLNTEAFF. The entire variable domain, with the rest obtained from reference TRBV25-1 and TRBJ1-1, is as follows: EADIYQTPRYLVIGTGKKITLECSQTMGHDKMYWYQQDPGMELHLIHYSYGVNSTEKGDLSSESTVSRIRTEHFPLTLESARPSHTSQYLCASRGHLNTEAFFGQGTRLTVV.

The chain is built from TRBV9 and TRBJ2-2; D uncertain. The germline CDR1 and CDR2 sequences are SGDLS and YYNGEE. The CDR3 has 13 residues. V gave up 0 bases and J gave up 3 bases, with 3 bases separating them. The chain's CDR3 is CASSVDDTGELFF. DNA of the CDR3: TGTGCCAGCAGCGTAGACGACACCGGGGAGCTGTTTTTT. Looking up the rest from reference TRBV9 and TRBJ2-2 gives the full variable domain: DSGVTQTPKHLITATGQRVTLRCSPRSGDLSVYWYQQSLDQGLQFLIQYYNGEERAKGNILERFSAQQFPDLHSELNLSSLELGDSALYFCASSVDDTGELFFGEGSRLTVL.

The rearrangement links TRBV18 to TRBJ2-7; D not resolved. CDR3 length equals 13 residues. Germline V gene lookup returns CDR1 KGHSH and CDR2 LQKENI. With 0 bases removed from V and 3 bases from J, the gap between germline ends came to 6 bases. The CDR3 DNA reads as TGTGCCAGCTCACCACCCTCCGGCTACGAGCAGTACTTC. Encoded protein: CASSPPSGYEQYF.

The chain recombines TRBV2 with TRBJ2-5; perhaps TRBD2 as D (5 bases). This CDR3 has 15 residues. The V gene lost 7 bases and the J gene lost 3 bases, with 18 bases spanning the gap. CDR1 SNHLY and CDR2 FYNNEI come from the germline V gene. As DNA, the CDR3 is TGTGCCAGCAACCGAAGGGAGACCAGTGAAGAGACCCAGTACTTC. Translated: CASNRRETSEETQYF. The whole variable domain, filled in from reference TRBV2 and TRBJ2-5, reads EPEVTQTPSHQVTQMGQEVILRCVPISNHLYFYWYRQILGQKVEFLVSFYNNEISEKSEIFDDQFSVERPDGSNFTLKIRSTKLEDSAMYFCASNRRETSEETQYFGPGTRLLVL.

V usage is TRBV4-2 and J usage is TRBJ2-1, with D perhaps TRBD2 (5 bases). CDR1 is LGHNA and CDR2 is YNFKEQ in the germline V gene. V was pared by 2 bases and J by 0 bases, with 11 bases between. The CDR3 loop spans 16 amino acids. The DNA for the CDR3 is TGTGCCAGCAGCCAAACCCCTGGGAGCTCCTACAATGAGCAGTTCTTC. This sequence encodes CASSQTPGSSYNEQFF.

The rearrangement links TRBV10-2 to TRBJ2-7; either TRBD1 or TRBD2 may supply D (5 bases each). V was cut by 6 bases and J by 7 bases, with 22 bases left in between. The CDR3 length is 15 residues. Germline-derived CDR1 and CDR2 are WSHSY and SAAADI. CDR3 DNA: TGCGCCAGCAGGAGTCACGATGGACAACCGGGGGAGCAGTACTTC. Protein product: CASRSHDGQPGEQYF.

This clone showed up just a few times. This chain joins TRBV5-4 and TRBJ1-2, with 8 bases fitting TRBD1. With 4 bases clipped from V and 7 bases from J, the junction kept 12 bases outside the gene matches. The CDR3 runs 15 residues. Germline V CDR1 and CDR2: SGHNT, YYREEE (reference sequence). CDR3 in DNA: TGTGCCAGCAGCGCAGGCTCAGGGGGCGGTGGTGGCTACACCTTC. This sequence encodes CASSAGSGGGGGYTF.

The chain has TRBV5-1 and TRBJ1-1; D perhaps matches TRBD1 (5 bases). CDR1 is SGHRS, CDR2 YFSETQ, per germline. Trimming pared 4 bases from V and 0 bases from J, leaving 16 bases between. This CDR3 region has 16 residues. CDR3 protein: CASSQGNPLLNTEAFF. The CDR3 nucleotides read TGCGCCAGCAGCCAGGGTAACCCTCTACTGAACACTGAAGCTTTCTTT.

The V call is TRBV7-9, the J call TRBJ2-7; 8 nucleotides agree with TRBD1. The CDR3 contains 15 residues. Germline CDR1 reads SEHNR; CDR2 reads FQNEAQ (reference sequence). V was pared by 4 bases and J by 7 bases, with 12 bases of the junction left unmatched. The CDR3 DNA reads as TGTGCCAGCAGCTCCAGACAGGGGTTAATGAGGGAGCAGTACTTC. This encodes CASSSRQGLMREQYF.

CDR3 amino acids: CASSAGGMNTEAFF. The CDR3 DNA sequence: TGTGCCAGCAGTGCAGGGGGAATGAACACTGAAGCTTTCTTT. V usage is TRBV7-9 and J usage is TRBJ1-1, with 7 positions matching TRBD1. Germline assignment: CDR1 SEHNR and CDR2 FQNEAQ (reference sequence). J gave up 0 bases and V 6 bases, and 4 bases lay outside the gene matches. The length of the CDR3 is 14 residues.

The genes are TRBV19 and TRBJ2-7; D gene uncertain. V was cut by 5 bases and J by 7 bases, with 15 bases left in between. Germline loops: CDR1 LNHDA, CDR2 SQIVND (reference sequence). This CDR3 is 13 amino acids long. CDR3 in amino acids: CASSSSLLREQYF. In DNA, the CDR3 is TGTGCCAGTAGTTCTTCCTTGCTTCGAGAGCAGTACTTC.

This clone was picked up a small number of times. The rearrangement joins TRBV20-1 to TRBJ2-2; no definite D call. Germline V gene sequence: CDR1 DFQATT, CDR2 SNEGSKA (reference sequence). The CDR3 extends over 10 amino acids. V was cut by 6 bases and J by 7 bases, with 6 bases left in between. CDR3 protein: CSAQYGELFF. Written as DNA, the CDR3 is TGCAGTGCGCAATACGGGGAGCTGTTTTTT.

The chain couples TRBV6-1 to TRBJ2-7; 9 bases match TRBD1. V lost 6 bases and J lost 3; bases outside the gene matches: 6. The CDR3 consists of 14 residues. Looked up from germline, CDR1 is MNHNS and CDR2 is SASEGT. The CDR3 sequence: CASSLQGASYEQYF. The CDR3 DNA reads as TGTGCCAGCAGCTTACAGGGGGCGAGCTACGAGCAGTACTTC.

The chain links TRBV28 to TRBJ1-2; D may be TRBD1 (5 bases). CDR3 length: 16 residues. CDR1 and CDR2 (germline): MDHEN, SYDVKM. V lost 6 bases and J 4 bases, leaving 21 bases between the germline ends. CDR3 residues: CASSLPLGGAAYGYTF. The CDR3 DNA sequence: TGTGCCAGCAGCCTTCCTCTAGGAGGGGCAGCCTATGGCTACACCTTC.

The DNA of the CDR3 is TGTGCCAGCAGTGACGATGAGGGGGTAGGGCAAGAGACCCAGTACTTC. It encodes CASSDDEGVGQETQYF. The J gene is TRBJ2-5, the V gene TRBV2, with D tentatively TRBD1 (6 bases). In germline, CDR1 is SNHLY, CDR2 FYNNEI. This CDR3 contains 16 residues. V lost 3 bases and J lost 2, with 16 bases in between.

CDR3 coding DNA: TGTGCCAGCAGCTTGTCGGGGGAAGATACGCAGTATTTT. Its protein product is CASSLSGEDTQYF. The chain combines TRBV6-6 with TRBJ2-3, with D possibly matching TRBD2 (6 bases). This CDR3 is 13 amino acids long. The V end was cut by 6 bases, the J end by 5 bases, with 12 bases between. CDR1 and CDR2 from the germline V gene are MNHNY and SVGAGI (reference sequence).

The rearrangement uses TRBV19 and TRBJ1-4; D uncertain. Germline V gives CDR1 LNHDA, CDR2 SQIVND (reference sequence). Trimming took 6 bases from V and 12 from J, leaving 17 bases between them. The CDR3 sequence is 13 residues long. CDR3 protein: CASRQINEKELFF. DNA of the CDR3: TGTGCCAGTAGACAGATTAATGAAAAGGAACTGTTTTTT. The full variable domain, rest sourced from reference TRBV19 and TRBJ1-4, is DGGITQSPKYLFRKEGQNVTLSCEQNLNHDAMYWYRQDPGQGLRLIYYSQIVNDFQKGDIAEGYSVSREKKESFPLTVTSAQKNPTAFYLCASRQINEKELFFGSGTQLSVL.

The CDR3 loop reads CAWATRDRGSQPQHF. The DNA of the CDR3 is TGTGCCTGGGCGACTCGGGACAGGGGAAGTCAGCCCCAGCATTTT. The V call is TRBV30, the J call TRBJ1-5; 10 nucleotides line up with TRBD1. With 5 bases clipped from V and 6 bases from J, the junction kept 10 bases outside the gene matches. The germline CDR1 and CDR2 sequences are GTSNPN and SVGIG (reference sequence). This CDR3 has 15 residues.

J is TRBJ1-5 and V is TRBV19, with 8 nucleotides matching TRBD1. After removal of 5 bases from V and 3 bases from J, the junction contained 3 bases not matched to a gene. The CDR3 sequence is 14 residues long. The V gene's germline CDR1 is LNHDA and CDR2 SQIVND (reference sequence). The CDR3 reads CASSAGGYNQPQHF. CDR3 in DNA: TGTGCCAGTAGTGCAGGGGGCTACAATCAGCCCCAGCATTTT.

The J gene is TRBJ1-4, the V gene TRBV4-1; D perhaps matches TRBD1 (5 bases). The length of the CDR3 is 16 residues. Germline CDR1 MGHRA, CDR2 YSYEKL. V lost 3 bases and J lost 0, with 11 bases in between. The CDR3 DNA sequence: TGCGCCAGCAGCCACCGATCAGGGTCAACTAATGAAAAACTGTTTTTT. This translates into CASSHRSGSTNEKLFF.

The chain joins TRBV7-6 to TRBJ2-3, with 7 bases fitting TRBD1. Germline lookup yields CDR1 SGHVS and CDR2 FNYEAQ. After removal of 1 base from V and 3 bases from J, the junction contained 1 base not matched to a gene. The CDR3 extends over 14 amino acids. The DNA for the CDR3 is TGTGCCAGCAGCTTAGGGACAGGAACAGATACGCAGTATTTT. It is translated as CASSLGTGTDTQYF.

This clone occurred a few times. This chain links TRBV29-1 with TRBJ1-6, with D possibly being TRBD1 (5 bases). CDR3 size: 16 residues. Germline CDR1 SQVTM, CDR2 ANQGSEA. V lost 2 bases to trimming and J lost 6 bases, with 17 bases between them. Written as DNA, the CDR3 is TGCAGCGTTGAATTTGGTCGGGGGTCGGGTAATTCACCCCTCCACTTT. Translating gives CSVEFGRGSGNSPLHF.

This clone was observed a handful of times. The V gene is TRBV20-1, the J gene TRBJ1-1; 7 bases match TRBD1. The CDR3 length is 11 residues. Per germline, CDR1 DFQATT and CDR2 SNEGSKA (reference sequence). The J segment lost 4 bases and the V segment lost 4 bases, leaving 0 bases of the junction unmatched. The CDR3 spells CSATGGTEAFF. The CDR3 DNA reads TGCAGTGCTACAGGGGGCACTGAAGCTTTCTTT.

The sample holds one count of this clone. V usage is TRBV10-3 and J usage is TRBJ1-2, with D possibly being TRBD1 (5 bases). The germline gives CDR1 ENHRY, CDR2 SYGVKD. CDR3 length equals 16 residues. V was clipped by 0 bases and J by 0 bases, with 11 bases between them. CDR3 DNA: TGTGCCATCAGTGAGTCAAGACAGATTACTAACTATGGCTACACCTTC. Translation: CAISESRQITNYGYTF.

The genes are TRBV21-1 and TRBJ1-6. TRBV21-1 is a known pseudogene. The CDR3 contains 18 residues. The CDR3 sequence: CASSKDCFGSSYNSPLHF. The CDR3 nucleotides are TGTGCCAGCAGCAAAGACTGCTTTGGGAGCTCCTATAATTCACCCCTCCACTTT.

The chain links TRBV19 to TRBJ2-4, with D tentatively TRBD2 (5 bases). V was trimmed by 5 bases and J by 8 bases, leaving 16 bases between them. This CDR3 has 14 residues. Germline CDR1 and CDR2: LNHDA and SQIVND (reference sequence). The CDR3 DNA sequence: TGTGCCAGTAGTGGAGGACGGCTCCGGGACATTCAGTACTTC. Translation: CASSGGRLRDIQYF.